This TCR beta chain was identified in a study of OX40 agonist ivuxolimab in advanced cancers. Study summary: Among those enrolled, mean age was 60 years (range roughly 20 to 80) and 70% to 85% were male. General study findings and limits: The authors also found low normalized T-cell clonal expansion in some nonresponders.

Trimming pared 10 bases from V and 0 bases from J, leaving 12 bases between. There are 14 residues in the CDR3. Germline V lookup: CDR1 ENHRY, CDR2 SYGVKD. The data were produced by immunoSEQ multiplex PCR, yet TCRdb's version contains in-frame clones alone and is incomplete. The profile shows about 61,000 clones, about 88% of them singletons. On this clone itself: Its antigen is not known.

The sequencing used CD4+ or CD8+ T cells sorted from blood, collected in a trial of the OX40 agonist ivuxolimab. V and J are TRBV10-3 and TRBJ2-2, with a possible D match to TRBD1 (6 bases). The clonotype comes from an adult with an advanced solid tumor such as melanoma, head and neck, liver or kidney cancer. DNA for the CDR3: TGTGCCACCTCCGGGACAACGAACACCGGGGAGCTGTTTTTT. Translated: CATSGTTNTGELFF.